These 11 T cell receptor beta chains originate from one sample sequenced in a study of vaccination effects on CD4 cells after COVID-19. This table comes from immunoSEQ multiplex PCR, and its TCRdb copy is limited to in-frame clones, with some not included. The sample lists approximately 28,000 clones; approximately 80% were seen once. Their antigen targets remain unknown. Within the ViraFEST assay, antigen-specific CD4+ T cells underwent expansion with viral peptide pools prior to sequencing. Isolating CD4+ T cells followed approximately 9 days of culture. All vaccine recipients tested negative for nucleocapsid antibodies and had never contracted SARS-CoV-2 infection. Specimen: CD4+ T cells from PBMCs cultured with HCoV-NL63 spike peptides, collected before COVID-19 vaccination. The receptors stem from a human donor who received a COVID-19 vaccine.

This clone has just a few counts. V gene TRBV27 combines with J gene TRBJ2-7, with D perhaps matching TRBD2 (5 bases). Trimming left V 4 bases short and J 5 bases short, with 9 bases between. The germline gives CDR1 MNHEY, CDR2 SMNVEV (reference sequence). The CDR3 totals 12 residues. DNA of the CDR3: TGTGCCAGCAGTTCCATGGGAGACGAGCAGTACTTC. It specifies CASSSMGDEQYF.

The chain combines TRBV18 with TRBJ1-1; TRBD1 might be the D (5 bases). The V end lost 2 bases, the J end lost 11 bases, and 15 bases lay between the germline ends. Germline V gives CDR1 KGHSH, CDR2 LQKENI. There are 13 residues in the CDR3. The CDR3 loop is CASSPDEVGVAFF. In nucleotides, the CDR3 is TGTGCCAGCTCACCAGATGAGGTAGGGGTGGCTTTCTTT.

This chain uses TRBV4-1 with TRBJ2-1; 7 positions match TRBD1. This CDR3 region has 17 residues. V lost 4 bases and J lost 4; bases outside the gene matches: 13. CDR1 and CDR2 from the germline V gene are MGHRA and YSYEKL. CDR3 DNA: TGCGCCAGCAGCCGGATATTTGGACAGGACCTATACAATGAGCAGTTCTTC. It yields the protein CASSRIFGQDLYNEQFF.

The rearrangement uses TRBV5-1 and TRBJ1-2; 8 nucleotides match TRBD1. This CDR3 contains 13 residues. Germline CDR1 is SGHRS and CDR2 is YFSETQ. After removal of 3 bases from V and 3 bases from J, the junction contained 1 base not matched to a gene. CDR3 in amino acids: CASSSGGDYGYTF. CDR3 nucleotide sequence: TGCGCCAGCAGCTCAGGGGGCGACTATGGCTACACCTTC.

The V and J genes are TRBV12-5 and TRBJ2-3; D gene unclear. This CDR3 is 13 amino acids long. Germline-derived CDR1 and CDR2 are LGHNT and FRNRAP. Trimming removed 3 bases at V and 6 bases at J, with 10 bases between. The CDR3 sequence: CASGFPTGDTQYF. DNA of the CDR3: TGTGCTAGTGGTTTCCCAACCGGGGATACGCAGTATTTT.

This clone was observed once. The chain combines TRBV6-5 with TRBJ2-1; TRBD2 is a possible D gene (5 bases). Germline assignment: CDR1 MNHEY and CDR2 SVGAGI. This CDR3 comprises 13 residues. Trimming removed 6 bases at V and 3 bases at J, with 9 bases between. The CDR3: CASRARGYNEQFF. In nucleotides, the CDR3 is TGTGCCAGCAGGGCCCGGGGCTACAATGAGCAGTTCTTC.

V is TRBV6-5 and J is TRBJ2-7, with 10 positions matching TRBD1. This CDR3 has 15 amino acids. Trimming cost V 0 bases and J 4 bases; bases outside gene matches: 3. CDR1 and CDR2 from the germline V gene are MNHEY and SVGAGI. The CDR3 nucleotides read TGTGCCAGCAGTTACTCGGGACAGGGGTTTTACGAGCAGTACTTC. It encodes CASSYSGQGFYEQYF.

This chain joins TRBV6-5 and TRBJ2-7; TRBD2 might be the D (5 bases). Germline lookup yields CDR1 MNHEY and CDR2 SVGAGI. V was cut by 0 bases and J by 3 bases, with 9 bases left in between. The CDR3 length is 14 residues. CDR3 in DNA: TGTGCCAGCAGTTACTCGAGCGGAGACTACGAGCAGTACTTC. Its protein is CASSYSSGDYEQYF.

V usage is TRBV18 and J usage is TRBJ2-3, with no clear D. Germline V CDR1 and CDR2: KGHSH, LQKENI. The V end was cut by 2 bases, the J end by 5 bases, with 8 bases between. The CDR3 is 13 residues long. This chain's CDR3 is CASSPNREDTQYF. The CDR3 DNA reads as TGTGCCAGCTCACCAAACAGAGAAGATACGCAGTATTTT.

This clone has more than one count but fewer than ten. In nucleotides, the CDR3 is TGTGCCAGCAGCTTGGCCCGGACAGGGAACACTGAAGCTTTCTTT. Translated, it gives CASSLARTGNTEAFF. The J gene is TRBJ1-1, the V gene TRBV5-4; 7 nucleotides agree with TRBD1. This CDR3 comprises 15 residues. In germline, CDR1 is SGHNT, CDR2 YYREEE (reference sequence). V shed 0 bases and J 1 base; nucleotides not matched to a gene: 3. The whole variable domain, filled in from reference TRBV5-4 and TRBJ1-1, reads ETGVTQSPTHLIKTRGQQVTLRCSSQSGHNTVSWYQQALGQGPQFIFQYYREEENGRGNFPPRFSGLQFPNYSSELNVNALELDDSALYLCASSLARTGNTEAFFGQGTRLTVV.

This clone has a handful of counts. V is TRBV6-2 or TRBV6-3 and J is TRBJ2-7; TRBD2 aligns across 8 bases. V was pared by 2 bases and J by 3 bases, with 6 bases of the junction left unmatched. The V gene's germline CDR1 is MNHEY and CDR2 SVGEGT. This CDR3 is 15 amino acids long. CDR3 sequence (DNA): TGTGCCAGCAGTTACGACGGACTAGCCTTCTACGAGCAGTACTTC. It is translated as CASSYDGLAFYEQYF.